Below are 27 T cell receptor beta chains sequenced from a single sample in a study of shared clonotypes between healthy human individuals. The assay was immunoSEQ multiplex PCR, and TCRdb's table has in-frame clones only and misses some. The sample lists roughly 2,500,000 clones; 93% were seen once. The sample was naive CD4+ T cells from PBMCs. As to subset: CD45RA+ positively selected. Every receptor here comes from a man between 18 and 29 years old in good health. Some clones in this sample may be carry-over from other donors' samples.

This chain uses TRBV2 with TRBJ1-1; D gene unclear. V was trimmed by 5 bases and J by 1 base, leaving 11 bases between them. The CDR3 sequence is 14 residues long. CDR1 SNHLY and CDR2 FYNNEI come from the germline V gene. CDR3 DNA: TGTGCCAGCAGTATTCGCCTTCCGAACACTGAAGCTTTCTTT. This encodes CASSIRLPNTEAFF.

The chain combines TRBV6-6 with TRBJ2-4; weak D call: TRBD2 (6 bases). Germline V CDR1 and CDR2: MNHNY, SVGAGI (reference sequence). This CDR3 comprises 10 residues. Trimming pared 9 bases from V and 13 bases from J, leaving 13 bases between. CDR3 in amino acids: CASGTGLQYF. CDR3 DNA sequence: TGTGCCAGTGGAACGGGACTGCAGTACTTC.

The rearrangement links TRBV11-2 to TRBJ2-1, with D possibly matching TRBD2 (6 bases). The V end was cut by 2 bases, the J end by 4 bases, with 12 bases between. Germline loops: CDR1 SGHAT, CDR2 FQNNGV. The CDR3 is 15 residues long. The CDR3 region has the DNA TGTGCCAGCAGCTTAAGAATAGCGGCATACAATGAGCAGTTCTTC. As protein: CASSLRIAAYNEQFF.

CDR3 region: CASRAGQPHRDYGYTF. DNA of the CDR3: TGTGCCAGCAGGGCCGGGCAGCCGCATCGTGACTATGGCTACACCTTC. This chain links TRBV2 with TRBJ1-2; D gene unclear. Germline V lookup: CDR1 SNHLY, CDR2 FYNNEI. V was cut by 6 bases and J by 3 bases, with 20 bases left in between. CDR3 length: 16 residues. The full variable domain, with the rest looked up from reference TRBV2 and TRBJ1-2, is EPEVTQTPSHQVTQMGQEVILRCVPISNHLYFYWYRQILGQKVEFLVSFYNNEISEKSEIFDDQFSVERPDGSNFTLKIRSTKLEDSAMYFCASRAGQPHRDYGYTFGSGTRLTVV.

The chain carries TRBV5-1 and TRBJ2-5, with 9 positions matching TRBD1. The CDR3 totals 15 residues. Germline lookup yields CDR1 SGHRS and CDR2 YFSETQ. J was trimmed by 5 bases and V by 6 bases; bases with no gene match: 11. The CDR3 region has the DNA TGCGCCAGCAAAAGGACAGGGGACTTGTCGGAGACCCAGTACTTC. Translating it yields CASKRTGDLSETQYF.

This rearrangement joins TRBV11-3 to TRBJ2-5; 16 bases fit TRBD2. After removal of 1 base from V and 4 bases from J, the junction contained 6 bases not matched to a gene. Germline V gives CDR1 SGHNT, CDR2 YENEEA. The CDR3 runs to 18 residues. As DNA, the CDR3 is TGTGCCAGCAGCTTAGGGGGACTAGCGGGAGGGTACCCAGAGACCCAGTACTTC. The encoded protein is CASSLGGLAGGYPETQYF.

This clone was picked up a small number of times. The same CDR3 also results from other DNA sequences found in this sample. The V gene is TRBV7-6, the J gene TRBJ1-5; D ambiguous. This CDR3 is built from 13 residues. From germline, CDR1 is SGHVS and CDR2 FNYEAQ. The V and J ends lost 1 base and 4 bases respectively, with 5 bases between them. CDR3 sequence reads: CASSLGLNQPQHF. CDR3 sequence (DNA): TGTGCCAGCAGCTTAGGCCTAAATCAGCCCCAGCATTTT.

The chain recombines TRBV6-1 with TRBJ2-7; D ambiguous. Germline CDR1 reads MNHNS; CDR2 reads SASEGT. Trimming took off 5 bases at V and 6 bases at J, with 17 bases between the two ends. The CDR3 runs 14 residues. CDR3 sequence (DNA): TGTGCCAGCAGTCTTCGAACTTCCGGAGCCGAGCAGTACTTC. Its protein product is CASSLRTSGAEQYF.

The chain couples TRBV7-9 to TRBJ1-2; no clear D gene. V dropped 7 bases and J dropped 1 base, with 7 bases sitting between them. This CDR3 has 12 amino acids. Germline assignment: CDR1 SEHNR and CDR2 FQNEAQ (reference sequence). This CDR3 reads CASIPVNYGYTF. For the CDR3, the DNA is TGTGCCAGCATACCGGTTAACTATGGCTACACCTTC.

This clone was seen once. The rearrangement joins TRBV10-3 to TRBJ2-1, with a possible D match to TRBD2 (5 bases). The CDR3 runs 17 residues. V was pared by 4 bases and J by 1 base, with 17 bases between. CDR1 ENHRY and CDR2 SYGVKD come from the germline V gene. The CDR3 region has the DNA TGTGCCATCAGTGCTTCGGTCGATTTAGCGTCCTACAATGAGCAGTTCTTC. This codes for CAISASVDLASYNEQFF.

J is TRBJ1-4 and V is TRBV6-4; the match to TRBD1 covers 7 bases. The CDR3 has 10 residues. The junction had 2 bases not matched to a gene; V was cut back by 4 bases and J by 15 bases. Germline CDR1 is MRHNA and CDR2 is SNTAGT. The CDR3: CASSGGQLFF. The CDR3 region has the DNA TGTGCCAGCAGTGGGGGACAGTTGTTTTTT.

The V gene is TRBV5-1, the J gene TRBJ2-3; TRBD2 agrees at 8 bases. Per the germline V gene, CDR1 is SGHRS and CDR2 is YFSETQ. V lost 3 bases, J lost 6 bases, and 9 bases stayed unmatched. There are 15 residues in the CDR3. CDR3: CASSYSGTTTDTQYF. The CDR3 DNA reads as TGCGCCAGCAGCTATAGCGGGACTACGACTGATACGCAGTATTTT.

This clone was counted only a few times. The genes are TRBV4-2 and TRBJ1-5; 8 positions agree with TRBD1. Germline CDR1 LGHNA, CDR2 YNFKEQ. There are 15 residues in the CDR3. The junction had 5 bases not matched to a gene; V was cut back by 4 bases and J by 3 bases. DNA of the CDR3: TGTGCCAGCAGCCGCGACAGGGGCTCCAATCAGCCCCAGCATTTT. Protein: CASSRDRGSNQPQHF.

This chain uses TRBV13 with TRBJ2-3, with D possibly being TRBD2 (6 bases). Trimming took off 4 bases at V and 2 bases at J, with 10 bases between the two ends. The V gene's germline CDR1 is PRHDT and CDR2 FYEKMQ (reference sequence). The CDR3 consists of 14 residues. This CDR3 reads CASSSPSATDTQYF. DNA for the CDR3: TGTGCCAGCAGCTCTCCTAGCGCCACAGATACGCAGTATTTT.

This clone was detected only once. The chain carries TRBV5-1 and TRBJ2-7; 12 positions match TRBD1. CDR1 is SGHRS, CDR2 YFSETQ, per germline. The CDR3 totals 17 residues. The junction had 11 bases not matched to a gene; V was cut back by 4 bases and J by 3 bases. The CDR3 spells CASSPGTGGNQRYEQYF. The CDR3 DNA reads as TGCGCCAGCAGCCCCGGGACAGGGGGCAATCAGCGCTACGAGCAGTACTTC.

The V call is TRBV7-9, the J call TRBJ2-1; D possibly corresponds to TRBD2 (5 bases). Trimming took off 1 base at V and 7 bases at J, with 17 bases between the two ends. In germline, CDR1 is SEHNR, CDR2 FQNEAQ (reference sequence). This CDR3 has 16 amino acids. Written as DNA, the CDR3 is TGTGCCAGCAGCTTAGGAAGCGGAATTCAAGGAAATGAGCAGTTCTTC. Its protein product is CASSLGSGIQGNEQFF.

This sequence joins TRBV5-4 and TRBJ2-5; no reliable D call. Trimming removed 0 bases from V and 1 base from J, with 4 bases in between. The CDR3 is made up of 13 amino acids. Germline V gene sequence: CDR1 SGHNT, CDR2 YYREEE (reference sequence). CDR3 amino acids: CASSLAFQETQYF. For the CDR3, the DNA is TGTGCCAGCAGCTTGGCCTTCCAAGAGACCCAGTACTTC.

Only one count was recorded for this clone. Here the CDR3 reads CASSLNPGATDTQYF. DNA of the CDR3: TGTGCCAGCAGTTTAAACCCAGGGGCCACAGATACGCAGTATTTT. The chain is built from TRBV28 and TRBJ2-3; tentatively, D is TRBD1 (6 bases). The germline V and J ends were trimmed by 2 bases and 2 bases, with 11 bases remaining between them. The CDR3 length is 15 residues. CDR1 is MDHEN and CDR2 is SYDVKM in the germline V gene.

Here the CDR3 DNA reads TGTGCCATCAGGGGGCCCACCGCCGGCGAGCAGTACTTC. The encoded protein is CAIRGPTAGEQYF. The rearrangement joins TRBV10-3 to TRBJ2-7; perhaps TRBD1 as D (5 bases). Germline loops: CDR1 ENHRY, CDR2 SYGVKD. V was shortened by 6 bases and J by 6 bases, with 15 bases between the two germline ends. The CDR3 loop spans 13 amino acids.

V usage is TRBV28 and J usage is TRBJ1-2, with 7 bases fitting TRBD1. V dropped 4 bases and J dropped 6; count of bases not matched to a gene: 8. The CDR3 has 14 residues. Germline V gene sequence: CDR1 MDHEN, CDR2 SYDVKM. The DNA of the CDR3 is TGTGCCAGCAGTTCTACAGGGGCCCAGCATGGCTACACCTTC. Protein product: CASSSTGAQHGYTF.

J is TRBJ1-3 and V is TRBV21-1. TRBV21-1 is a recognized pseudogene. This CDR3 has 14 residues. The DNA for the CDR3 is TGTGCCAGGGCCCAAAGTTCCACTCGAAACACCATATATTTT. Amino acid sequence: CARAQSSTRNTIYF.

The V call is TRBV5-4, the J call TRBJ2-7; 10 nucleotides align to TRBD1. This CDR3 spans 14 amino acids. Germline values: CDR1 SGHNT, CDR2 YYREEE (reference sequence). After removal of 6 bases from V and 4 bases from J, the junction contained 7 bases not matched to a gene. The CDR3 reads CASKTDRGLYEQYF. CDR3 nucleotides: TGTGCCAGCAAGACAGACAGGGGGCTGTACGAGCAGTACTTC. Full variable domain (missing parts from reference TRBV5-4 and TRBJ2-7): ETGVTQSPTHLIKTRGQQVTLRCSSQSGHNTVSWYQQALGQGPQFIFQYYREEENGRGNFPPRFSGLQFPNYSSELNVNALELDDSALYLCASKTDRGLYEQYFGPGTRLTVT.

This chain uses TRBV7-2 with TRBJ2-7, with a tentative D call TRBD2 (6 bases). CDR3 length equals 15 residues. Deletions cut 0 bases from V and 2 bases from J, with 11 bases between. Germline V gene sequence: CDR1 SGHTA, CDR2 FQGNSA. The CDR3 region has the DNA TGTGCCAGCAGCTTAGCCCGGGACTCCGCCTACGAGCAGTACTTC. This sequence encodes CASSLARDSAYEQYF.

The chain is built from TRBV29-1 and TRBJ2-7; perhaps TRBD2 as D (6 bases). This CDR3 is built from 14 residues. The V gene lost 4 bases and the J gene lost 0 bases, with 13 bases spanning the gap. Germline V gene sequence: CDR1 SQVTM, CDR2 ANQGSEA. The CDR3 coding sequence is TGCAGCGTTGTTGCGGGACGGGACTCCTACGAGCAGTACTTC. As protein: CSVVAGRDSYEQYF.

This chain joins TRBV30 and TRBJ2-3; 8 bases agree with TRBD2. This CDR3 is built from 15 residues. CDR1 GTSNPN and CDR2 SVGIG come from the germline V gene (reference sequence). Trimming cost V 0 bases and J 6 bases; bases outside gene matches: 8. The CDR3 loop is CAWSVLKAGADTQYF. CDR3 sequence (DNA): TGTGCCTGGAGTGTACTAAAAGCGGGAGCTGATACGCAGTATTTT.

The gene calls are TRBV19 and TRBJ2-2, with a tentative D call TRBD2 (6 bases). Germline lookup yields CDR1 LNHDA and CDR2 SQIVND (reference sequence). Trimming removed 3 bases at V and 6 bases at J, with 11 bases between. The CDR3 covers 14 residues. Here the CDR3 DNA reads TGTGCCAGTAGTATGCGGGGTACGGCCGGGGAGCTGTTTTTT. Translation: CASSMRGTAGELFF.

This rearrangement joins TRBV7-9 to TRBJ1-2; D gene ambiguous. Germline CDR1 is SEHNR and CDR2 is FQNEAQ (reference sequence). The CDR3 is 14 amino acids. Trimming removed 3 bases from V and 4 bases from J, with 12 bases in between. In nucleotides, the CDR3 is TGTGCCAGCAGCTTCCCGGGATCCCCCTATGGCTACACCTTC. Its protein is CASSFPGSPYGYTF.